This is a list of T cell receptor beta chains from one sample in a study of beta chain features in type 1 diabetes. Measured with immunoSEQ multiplex PCR; TCRdb has only the in-frame clones, and not every one. In the table there are over 650,000 clones, more than 12% of which are singletons. The specimen sequenced was naive CD4+ T cells from blood. These receptors came from a man aged 18-30 years with type 1 diabetes. CDR3s include the opening cysteine and the closing phenylalanine or tryptophan. The order of the fields is clone size, J gene, V gene, CDR3 protein. The listing skips clone size in some rows; elsewhere it reads once, few, many or a size class.

clone size: few; J gene: TRBJ1-1; V gene: TRBV15; CDR3 protein: CATSRDPVPDAEAFF
clone size: few; J gene: TRBJ1-1; V gene: TRBV5-1; CDR3 protein: CASSLAPGLEAFF
clone size: NA; J gene: TRBJ2-3; V gene: TRBV9; CDR3 protein: CASSVVSTDTQYF
clone size: NA; J gene: TRBJ2-7; V gene: TRBV28; CDR3 protein: CASSSGPGQTYEQYF
clone size: few; J gene: TRBJ2-6; V gene: TRBV28; CDR3 protein: CASTISGANVLTF
clone size: few; J gene: TRBJ1-6; V gene: TRBV2; CDR3 protein: CASSAGRANSPLHF
clone size: few; J gene: TRBJ1-2; V gene: TRBV5-6; CDR3 protein: CASSLIFGSNGYTF
clone size: few; J gene: TRBJ2-5; V gene: TRBV10-3; CDR3 protein: CAISGAKTPAGETQYF
clone size: NA; J gene: TRBJ2-4; V gene: TRBV7-2; CDR3 protein: CASSPRDRGSIQYF
clone size: few; J gene: TRBJ2-3; V gene: TRBV14; CDR3 protein: CASSHPEVGGGTDTQYF
clone size: few; J gene: TRBJ1-1; V gene: TRBV28; CDR3 protein: CASSRGGGAFF
clone size: few; J gene: TRBJ2-3; V gene: TRBV7-9; CDR3 protein: CASSSRGARADTQYF
clone size: few; J gene: TRBJ2-2; V gene: TRBV5-6; CDR3 protein: CASSSFTLFVNTGELFF
clone size: NA; J gene: TRBJ2-5; V gene: TRBV7-2; CDR3 protein: CASRPTSGVQETQYF
clone size: few; J gene: TRBJ1-4; V gene: TRBV5-6; CDR3 protein: CASSGIGEADEKLFF
clone size: few; J gene: TRBJ2-4; V gene: TRBV23-1; CDR3 protein: CASSQWGDWGKNIQYF
clone size: NA; J gene: TRBJ1-1; V gene: TRBV28; CDR3 protein: CASSLLGGFTEAFF
clone size: few; J gene: TRBJ2-5; V gene: TRBV27; CDR3 protein: CGSGMSETQYF
clone size: few; J gene: TRBJ2-6; V gene: TRBV30; CDR3 protein: CAWSVLGSGANVLTF
clone size: few; J gene: TRBJ2-7; V gene: TRBV28; CDR3 protein: CASSGRPGGSYEQYF
clone size: NA; J gene: TRBJ2-1; V gene: TRBV5-8; CDR3 protein: CASSSGTEGSEQFF
clone size: NA; J gene: TRBJ2-3; V gene: TRBV7-2; CDR3 protein: CASSSRGDGADTQYF
clone size: NA; J gene: TRBJ1-4; V gene: TRBV30; CDR3 protein: CAWSVGVEKLFF
clone size: few; J gene: TRBJ1-4; V gene: TRBV21-1; CDR3 protein: CASSKGEGEKLFF
clone size: few; J gene: TRBJ2-3; V gene: TRBV28; CDR3 protein: CASSDAGTADLDTQYF
clone size: NA; J gene: TRBJ2-4; V gene: TRBV27; CDR3 protein: CASSLRLTLAKNIQYF
clone size: NA; J gene: TRBJ1-5; V gene: TRBV27; CDR3 protein: CASSWQGPYSNQPQHF
clone size: NA; J gene: TRBJ1-1; V gene: TRBV28; CDR3 protein: CASTTPGSRNTEAFF
clone size: few; J gene: TRBJ2-1; V gene: TRBV5-1; CDR3 protein: CASSFPAQVGGTYNEQFF
clone size: few; J gene: TRBJ1-1; V gene: TRBV29-1; CDR3 protein: CSIRQEGSVTEAFF
clone size: few; J gene: TRBJ2-1; V gene: TRBV30; CDR3 protein: CACTRGASSYNEQFF
clone size: few; J gene: TRBJ1-2; V gene: TRBV29-1; CDR3 protein: CSVGQNYGYTF
clone size: few; J gene: TRBJ1-4; V gene: TRBV2; CDR3 protein: CASSEAGGRLREKLFF
clone size: NA; J gene: TRBJ2-2; V gene: TRBV7-2; CDR3 protein: CASSWSPNTGELFF
clone size: NA; J gene: TRBJ2-3; V gene: TRBV6-6; CDR3 protein: CASRPDYTDTQYF
clone size: few; J gene: TRBJ1-1; V gene: TRBV19; CDR3 protein: CASSILENTEAFF
clone size: NA; J gene: TRBJ1-5; V gene: TRBV4-1; CDR3 protein: CASSATGVPFNQPQHF
clone size: NA; J gene: TRBJ2-5; V gene: TRBV18; CDR3 protein: CASSPVGETQYF
clone size: NA; J gene: TRBJ2-4; V gene: TRBV13; CDR3 protein: CASSLGRRGQKNIQYF
clone size: NA; J gene: TRBJ1-1; V gene: TRBV30; CDR3 protein: CAWETSRDTEAFF
clone size: NA; J gene: TRBJ2-2; V gene: TRBV7-2; CDR3 protein: CASSLSRLAVGELFF
clone size: NA; J gene: TRBJ1-5; V gene: TRBV28; CDR3 protein: CASSSIDRANQPQHF
clone size: NA; J gene: TRBJ1-5; V gene: TRBV20-1; CDR3 protein: CSASINQPQHF
clone size: NA; J gene: TRBJ2-1; V gene: TRBV5-1; CDR3 protein: CASSSHRGPAYNEQFF
clone size: NA; J gene: TRBJ2-1; V gene: TRBV19; CDR3 protein: CASMWALGTNEQFF
clone size: NA; J gene: TRBJ1-2; V gene: TRBV5-4; CDR3 protein: CASSPRAGGVSNYGYTF
clone size: once; J gene: TRBJ2-1; V gene: TRBV11-2; CDR3 protein: CASSFVNEQFF
clone size: once; J gene: TRBJ1-1; V gene: TRBV18; CDR3 protein: CASSPQRNTEAFF
clone size: few; J gene: TRBJ1-1; V gene: TRBV30; CDR3 protein: CAWSSGIRAFF
clone size: NA; J gene: TRBJ2-7; V gene: TRBV6-1; CDR3 protein: CASSLDGDEQYF
clone size: NA; J gene: TRBJ2-5; V gene: TRBV7-2; CDR3 protein: CASSLFFGVQETQYF
clone size: NA; J gene: TRBJ2-5; V gene: TRBV7-2; CDR3 protein: CASSFPGRQETQYF
clone size: few; J gene: TRBJ2-7; V gene: TRBV5-4; CDR3 protein: CASSGRRETISDEQYF
clone size: few; J gene: TRBJ1-2; V gene: TRBV18; CDR3 protein: CASSPPTGRNYGYTF